This T cell receptor (beta chain) was profiled in a study of T cells in Graves' hyperthyroidism and ophthalmopathy. The study, taken as a whole, reports: Before onset, by a median of 6.5 months, the model predicted ophthalmopathy. In the analysis, a 13 V-J model separated ophthalmopathy from stable hyperthyroidism.

About this clonotype itself: No antigen is known for it.

Amplification targeted TCR beta CDR3 regions from RNA transcripts. The HTBI primer set was used in a first-round RT-PCR of the TCR CDR3. TCRdb redid the calling of the multiplex PCR reads with MiXCR, one entry per CDR3 protein. The data show approximately 510,000 distinct CDR3 sequences, 35% to 50% seen once. This CDR3 comprises 15 residues. Trimming cost V 3 bases and J 3 bases, with 15 bases left between them. The germline V gene has CDR1 SGDLS and CDR2 YYNGEE. Pregnant or lactating patients were excluded, as were those with uncontrolled infection or other autoimmune disease. The sequenced sample was peripheral blood or thyroid tissue (not recorded which). This TCR was recovered from an adult woman with Graves' disease, either hyperthyroidism or ophthalmopathy (not recorded which). This chain uses TRBV9 with TRBJ1-2; no reliable D call. CDR3 amino acids: CASSGLATTHYGYTF. The CDR3 DNA reads TGTGCCAGCAGCGGACTCGCGACTACCCACTATGGCTACACCTTC.